What follows are 4 T cell receptor beta chains derived from one specimen sequenced in a study of T-cell reconstitution after alpha-beta-depleted transplantation in children. The library targeted TCRbeta and was prepared with unique molecular identifiers. Using its own MiXCR run on the PCR reads, TCRdb lists one record per CDR3 protein. The data contain 450,000 to 550,000 distinct CDR3 sequences, approximately 10% of them singletons. The sequencing here drew on PBMCs, mostly from graft donor cells, taken 180 days after TCRalphabeta/CD19-depleted stem cell transplant. Every receptor here comes from a female patient aged 2-9 years who had a stem cell transplant for aplastic anemia, so the T cells may come from the graft donor.

This clonotype turned up a few times. This chain joins TRBV12-3 or TRBV12-4 and TRBJ1-1, with D maybe TRBD1 (6 bases). There are 15 residues in the CDR3. V dropped 6 bases and J dropped 5 bases, with 19 bases sitting between them. CDR3 amino acids: CASSAEPRGWTEAFF. Written as DNA, the CDR3 is TGTGCCAGCAGCGCCGAGCCCAGGGGTTGGACTGAAGCTTTCTTT.

This clonotype has a handful of counts. CDR3 protein: CASSVYSGTKFIEQFF. DNA for the CDR3: TGTGCCAGCAGCGTCTACTCCGGGACTAAGTTTATTGAGCAGTTCTTC. The V and J genes are TRBV11-2 and TRBJ2-1, with 7 bases fitting TRBD2. J was trimmed by 9 bases and V by 5 bases; bases with no gene match: 16. The CDR3 spans 16 residues. Germline V gives CDR1 SGHAT, CDR2 FQNNGV.

This clonotype was found a few times. V and J are TRBV5-1 and TRBJ1-2, with D hard to call. The germline gives CDR1 SGHRS, CDR2 YFSETQ. The CDR3 runs to 14 residues. V lost 1 base to trimming and J lost 6 bases, with 13 bases between them. CDR3 nucleotides: TGCGCCAGCAGCTTGCGGAGGGTTGTAAATGGCTACACCTTC. It is translated as CASSLRRVVNGYTF.

This sequence joins TRBV20-1 and TRBJ2-7; 7 nucleotides match TRBD2. The CDR3 sequence is 15 residues long. V lost 4 bases, J lost 7 bases, and 16 bases stayed unmatched. Germline CDR1 reads DFQATT; CDR2 reads SNEGSKA (reference sequence). The CDR3 reads CSAKGSGGSLGEQYF. The CDR3 DNA follows: TGCAGTGCTAAGGGGTCGGGGGGTTCCTTAGGAGAGCAGTACTTC.